These 9 T cell receptor beta chains originate from one sample sequenced in a study of identical twins (TCRdb year 2016). Receptor libraries were prepared by 5' RACE. Sequencing took place on an Illumina HiSeq 2000. The raw public reads went through TCRdb reprocessing: fastp at Q25, MiXCR clone calling, in-frame beta chains kept. Rows with one shared CDR3 protein collapse into an entry with the most common genes and DNA. This sample holds 600,000 to 800,000 distinct CDR3 sequences; around 20% were observed only once. 4% to 5.5% of the sample belongs to the ten largest clones. The sample also formed part of further work on T cells expressing NK-cell markers.

Sample: PBMCs. The receptor set was obtained from a woman between 18 and 30 years old in good health.

Only a few counts were recorded for this clonotype. This chain uses TRBV20-1 with TRBJ2-3; D remains unclear. CDR3 length equals 10 residues. Germline V gene lookup returns CDR1 DFQATT and CDR2 SNEGSKA (reference sequence). Between the trimmed V and J ends, which lost 6 bases and 4 bases, there was a span of 5 bases. The CDR3 bases are TGCAGTGCCGGCTCAGATACGCAGTATTTT. Its protein is CSAGSDTQYF.

The V gene is TRBV2, the J gene TRBJ2-2; either TRBD1 or TRBD2 may fit D (5 bases each). V was trimmed by 3 bases and J by 3 bases, leaving 11 bases between them. Germline V CDR1 and CDR2: SNHLY, FYNNEI. CDR3 length: 15 residues. The CDR3 nucleotides are TGTGCCAGCAGTGAGGGGGTCTCCGACACCGGGGAGCTGTTTTTT. Residues: CASSEGVSDTGELFF.

This clonotype was observed a few times. The CDR3 coding sequence is TGCAGTGCCCACTTAGGGGACAGGGGCCTCGCTTTCTTT. Its translation is CSAHLGDRGLAFF. The chain combines TRBV20-1 with TRBJ1-1; 10 bases align to TRBD1. V trimming: 6 bases; J trimming: 11 bases; junction bases outside the gene matches: 12. CDR1 and CDR2 (germline): DFQATT, SNEGSKA (reference sequence). The CDR3 spans 13 residues.

The chain recombines TRBV12-3 or TRBV12-4 with TRBJ1-1; TRBD1 is a possible D gene (5 bases). This CDR3 has 11 residues. The V gene lost 7 bases and the J gene lost 7 bases, with 10 bases spanning the gap. The CDR3 here is CASMGGGEAFF. The CDR3 DNA is TGTGCCAGCATGGGTGGGGGTGAAGCTTTCTTT.

The V call is TRBV18, the J call TRBJ1-1, with TRBD1 as a possible D gene (6 bases). V was cut by 6 bases and J by 5 bases, with 13 bases left in between. Germline V gene sequence: CDR1 KGHSH, CDR2 LQKENI. The CDR3 is made up of 13 amino acids. The CDR3 reads CASSEGGNTEAFF. CDR3 in DNA: TGTGCCAGCTCGGAGGGGGGGAATACTGAAGCTTTCTTT.

V and J are TRBV10-3 and TRBJ1-6; D is perhaps TRBD1 (5 bases). V lost 6 bases and J lost 7, with 7 bases in between. This CDR3 is 12 amino acids long. In germline, CDR1 is ENHRY, CDR2 SYGVKD. DNA for the CDR3: TGTGCCATCAGGACAGCCAATTCACCCCTCCACTTT. It specifies CAIRTANSPLHF.

There are many counts of this clonotype. This chain links TRBV5-1 with TRBJ2-7; the D is unclear. CDR3 size: 12 residues. CDR1 and CDR2 (germline): SGHRS, YFSETQ. V shed 4 bases and J shed 8 bases, with 13 bases lying between them. The CDR3 nucleotides read TGCGCCAGCAGCACCCTTGACGGCCAGCAGTACTTC. Translated: CASSTLDGQQYF. Looking up the rest from reference TRBV5-1 and TRBJ2-7 gives the full variable domain: KAGVTQTPRYLIKTRGQQVTLSCSPISGHRSVSWYQQTPGQGLQFLFEYFSETQRNKGNFPGRFSGRQFSNSRSEMNVSTLELGDSALYLCASSTLDGQQYFGPGTRLTVT.

The chain carries TRBV13 and TRBJ2-6, with 12 bases aligning to TRBD1. This CDR3 contains 20 residues. Germline V gives CDR1 PRHDT, CDR2 FYEKMQ (reference sequence). V lost 0 bases, J lost 2 bases, and 8 bases stayed unmatched. CDR3: CASSLGEGDRGPPGANVLTF. CDR3 DNA: TGTGCCAGCAGCTTAGGGGAAGGGGACAGGGGGCCTCCTGGGGCCAACGTCCTGACTTTC.

This chain connects TRBV7-2 to TRBJ2-6; no firm D call. From germline, CDR1 is SGHTA and CDR2 FQGNSA. Trimming took 4 bases from V and 4 from J, leaving 11 bases between them. The CDR3 loop spans 15 amino acids. CDR3 region: CASSSLLGGANVLTF. The CDR3 region has the DNA TGTGCCAGCAGCTCGTTGTTGGGGGGGGCCAACGTCCTGACTTTC.